This record concerns one T cell receptor (beta chain) sequence. What it binds is unknown. Samples from alopecia areata patients were lesional scalp punch biopsies and peripheral blood. This sample is part of a study of CD8+ T cells in alopecia areata. At the level of the study: Tofacitinib treatment spanned 6 to 18 months, with 6 months off drug afterward. Study findings and constraints: Patients showed less clear TCR sequence sharing than mice, possibly partly because of HLA diversity. Lesional scalp, notably in alopecia totalis/universalis, had clonality above that of normal scalp.

Sequencing templates came from extracted RNA that was reverse transcribed into cDNA. Method: immunoSEQ multiplex PCR; TCRdb's copy keeps in-frame clones and lacks some. Here the sample spans 220,000 or so clones, about 53% being singletons. V was shortened by 3 bases and J by 7 bases, with 10 bases between the two germline ends. This CDR3 is 13 amino acids long. Germline V gives CDR1 SEHNR, CDR2 FQNEAQ (reference sequence). The gene calls are TRBV7-9 and TRBJ2-4; D tentatively reads TRBD1 or TRBD2 (7 bases each). This clonotype originated in a human donor with alopecia areata. Material: CD4+ T cells sorted from blood, obtained at week 0. The CDR3 is CASSFQGGNIQYF. The DNA for the CDR3 is TGTGCCAGCAGCTTCCAGGGGGGGAACATTCAGTACTTC.